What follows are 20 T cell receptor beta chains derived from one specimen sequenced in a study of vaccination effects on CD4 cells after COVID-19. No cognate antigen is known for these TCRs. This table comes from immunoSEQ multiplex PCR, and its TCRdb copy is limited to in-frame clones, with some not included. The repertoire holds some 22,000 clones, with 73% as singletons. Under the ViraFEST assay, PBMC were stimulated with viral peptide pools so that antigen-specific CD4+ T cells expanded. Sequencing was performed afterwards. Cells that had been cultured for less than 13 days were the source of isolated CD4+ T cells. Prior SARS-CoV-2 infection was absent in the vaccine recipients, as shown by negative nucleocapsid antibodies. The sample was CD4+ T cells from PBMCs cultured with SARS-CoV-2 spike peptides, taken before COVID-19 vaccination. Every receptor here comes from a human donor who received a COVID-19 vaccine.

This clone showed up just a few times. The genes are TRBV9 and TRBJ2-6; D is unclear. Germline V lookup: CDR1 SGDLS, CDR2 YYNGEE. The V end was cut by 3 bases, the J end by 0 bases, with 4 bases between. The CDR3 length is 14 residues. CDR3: CASSAYSGANVLTF. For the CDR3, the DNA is TGTGCCAGCAGCGCGTACTCTGGGGCCAACGTCCTGACTTTC.

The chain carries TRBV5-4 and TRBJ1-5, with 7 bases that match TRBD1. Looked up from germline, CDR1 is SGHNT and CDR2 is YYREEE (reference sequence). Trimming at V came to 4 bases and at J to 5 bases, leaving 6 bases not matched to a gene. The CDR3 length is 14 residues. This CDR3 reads CASSMGQPDQPQHF. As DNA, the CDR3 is TGTGCCAGCAGCATGGGACAGCCGGATCAGCCCCAGCATTTT.

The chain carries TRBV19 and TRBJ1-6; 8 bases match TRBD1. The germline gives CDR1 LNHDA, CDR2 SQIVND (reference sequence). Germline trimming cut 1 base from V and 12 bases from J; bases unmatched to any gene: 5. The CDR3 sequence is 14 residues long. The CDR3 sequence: CASSIGQGAEPLHF. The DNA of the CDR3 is TGTGCCAGTAGTATAGGGCAGGGGGCCGAACCCCTCCACTTT.

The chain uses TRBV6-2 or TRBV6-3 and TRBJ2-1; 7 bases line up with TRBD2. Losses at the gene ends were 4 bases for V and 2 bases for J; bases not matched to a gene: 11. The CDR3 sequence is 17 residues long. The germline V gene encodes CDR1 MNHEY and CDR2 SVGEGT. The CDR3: CASSFRVRGNAYNEQFF. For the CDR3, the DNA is TGTGCCAGCAGTTTTAGAGTGCGGGGGAACGCCTACAATGAGCAGTTCTTC.

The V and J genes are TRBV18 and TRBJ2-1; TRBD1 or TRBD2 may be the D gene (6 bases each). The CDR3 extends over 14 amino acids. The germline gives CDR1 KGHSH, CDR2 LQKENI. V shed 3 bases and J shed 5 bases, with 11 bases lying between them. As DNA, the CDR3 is TGTGCCAGCTCACCGGCCGGGGGCCACAATGAGCAGTTCTTC. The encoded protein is CASSPAGGHNEQFF.

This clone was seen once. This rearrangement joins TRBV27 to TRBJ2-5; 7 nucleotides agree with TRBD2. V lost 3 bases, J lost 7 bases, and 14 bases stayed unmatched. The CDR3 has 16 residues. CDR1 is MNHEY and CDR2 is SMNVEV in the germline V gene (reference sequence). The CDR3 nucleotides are TGTGCCAGCAGTTTTTCTTCCGGACTAGTGGGGGGGACCCAGTACTTC. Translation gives CASSFSSGLVGGTQYF.

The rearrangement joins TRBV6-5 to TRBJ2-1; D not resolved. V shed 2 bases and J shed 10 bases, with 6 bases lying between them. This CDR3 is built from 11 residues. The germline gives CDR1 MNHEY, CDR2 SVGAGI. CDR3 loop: CASSYVGEQFF. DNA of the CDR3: TGTGCCAGCAGTTACGTGGGGGAGCAGTTCTTC.

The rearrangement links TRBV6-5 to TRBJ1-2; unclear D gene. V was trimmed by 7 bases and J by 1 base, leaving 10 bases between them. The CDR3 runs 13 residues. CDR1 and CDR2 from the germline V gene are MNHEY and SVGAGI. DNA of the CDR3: TGTGCCAGCATGGAAGGGAATAACTATGGCTACACCTTC. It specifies CASMEGNNYGYTF.

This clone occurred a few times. This chain's CDR3 is CASSWGQGKTGGNTIYF. In DNA form, the CDR3 reads TGTGCCAGTAGTTGGGGACAGGGTAAGACAGGAGGAAACACCATATATTTT. The gene calls are TRBV19 and TRBJ1-3; the match to TRBD1 covers 9 bases. The CDR3 loop spans 17 amino acids. Germline CDR1 LNHDA, CDR2 SQIVND (reference sequence). After removal of 5 bases from V and 4 bases from J, the junction contained 12 bases not matched to a gene.

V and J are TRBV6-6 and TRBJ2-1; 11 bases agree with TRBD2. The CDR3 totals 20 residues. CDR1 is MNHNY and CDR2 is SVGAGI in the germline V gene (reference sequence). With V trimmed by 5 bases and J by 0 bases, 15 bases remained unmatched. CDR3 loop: CASSRPGLAADSSSYNEQFF. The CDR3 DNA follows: TGTGCCAGCAGTCGCCCGGGACTAGCGGCAGATTCGAGCTCCTACAATGAGCAGTTCTTC.

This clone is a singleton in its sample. The CDR3 DNA sequence: TGTGCCAGCAGTTTAACAGGGGGGAACACTGAAGCTTTCTTT. Its translation: CASSLTGGNTEAFF. The chain has TRBV28 and TRBJ1-1; 8 nucleotides agree with TRBD1. This CDR3 has 14 residues. CDR1 MDHEN and CDR2 SYDVKM come from the germline V gene. V shed 2 bases, J shed 1 base, and the junction held 0 bases outside the gene matches. Full variable domain (missing parts from reference TRBV28 and TRBJ1-1): DVKVTQSSRYLVKRTGEKVFLECVQDMDHENMFWYRQDPGLGLRLIYFSYDVKMKEKGDIPEGYSVSREKKERFSLILESASTNQTSMYLCASSLTGGNTEAFFGQGTRLTVV.

The CDR3 region is CASSTTRRAESDTQYF. The CDR3 nucleotides are TGTGCCAGCAGCACCACCCGCAGGGCGGAATCAGATACGCAGTATTTT. The V call is TRBV27, the J call TRBJ2-3, with D perhaps matching TRBD1 (5 bases). CDR1 MNHEY and CDR2 SMNVEV come from the germline V gene (reference sequence). V was shortened by 6 bases and J by 4 bases, with 20 bases between the two germline ends. This CDR3 region has 16 residues.

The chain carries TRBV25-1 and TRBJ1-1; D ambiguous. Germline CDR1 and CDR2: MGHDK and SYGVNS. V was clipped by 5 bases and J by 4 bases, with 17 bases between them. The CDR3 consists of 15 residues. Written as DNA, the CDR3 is TGTGCCAGCAGTCCGCCCGGGAGCCGATCCACTGAAGCTTTCTTT. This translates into CASSPPGSRSTEAFF.

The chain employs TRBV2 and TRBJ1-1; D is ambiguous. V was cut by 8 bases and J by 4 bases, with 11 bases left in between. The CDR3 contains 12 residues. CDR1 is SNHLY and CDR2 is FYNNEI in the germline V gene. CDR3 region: CASGSGATEAFF. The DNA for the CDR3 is TGTGCCAGCGGGTCTGGCGCCACTGAAGCTTTCTTT.

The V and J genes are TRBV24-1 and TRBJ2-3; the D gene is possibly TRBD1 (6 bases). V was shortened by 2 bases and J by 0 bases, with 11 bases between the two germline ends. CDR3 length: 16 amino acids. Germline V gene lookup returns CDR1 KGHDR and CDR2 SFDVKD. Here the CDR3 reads CATSDWGTGSTDTQYF. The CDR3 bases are TGTGCCACCAGTGATTGGGGAACAGGGAGCACAGATACGCAGTATTTT.

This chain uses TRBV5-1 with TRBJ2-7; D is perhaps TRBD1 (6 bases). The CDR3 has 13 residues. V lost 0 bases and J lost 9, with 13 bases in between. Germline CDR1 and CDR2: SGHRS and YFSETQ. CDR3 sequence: CASSLVQGNGQYF. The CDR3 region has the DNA TGCGCCAGCAGCTTGGTACAGGGTAATGGGCAGTACTTC.

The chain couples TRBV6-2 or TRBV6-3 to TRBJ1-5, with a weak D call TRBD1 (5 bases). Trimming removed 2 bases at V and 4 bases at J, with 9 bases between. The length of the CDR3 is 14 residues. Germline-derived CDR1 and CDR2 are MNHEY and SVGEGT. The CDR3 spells CASSYGGGNQPQHF. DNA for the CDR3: TGTGCCAGCAGTTACGGGGGGGGGAATCAGCCCCAGCATTTT.

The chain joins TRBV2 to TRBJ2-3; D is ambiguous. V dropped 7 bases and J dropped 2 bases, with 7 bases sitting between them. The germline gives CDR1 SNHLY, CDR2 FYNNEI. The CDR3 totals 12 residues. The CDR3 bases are TGTGCCAGCACCCTAGACACAGATACGCAGTATTTT. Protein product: CASTLDTDTQYF.

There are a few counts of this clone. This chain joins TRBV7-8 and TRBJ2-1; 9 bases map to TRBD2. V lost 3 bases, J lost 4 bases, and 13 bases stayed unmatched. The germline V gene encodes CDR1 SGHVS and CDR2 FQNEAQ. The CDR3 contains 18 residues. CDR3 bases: TGTGCCAGCAGCTTTATGAGCGGGGGGAAAACTCCATACAATGAGCAGTTCTTC. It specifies CASSFMSGGKTPYNEQFF.

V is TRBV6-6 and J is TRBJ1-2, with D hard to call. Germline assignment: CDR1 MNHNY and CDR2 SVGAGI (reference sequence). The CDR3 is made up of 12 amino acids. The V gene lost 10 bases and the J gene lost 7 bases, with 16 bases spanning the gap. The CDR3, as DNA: TGTGCCATAAGGCCCTTTGGTTCTGGCTACACCTTC. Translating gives CAIRPFGSGYTF.